These T cell receptor beta chains were read from a single sample in a study of beta chain features in type 1 diabetes. Some clones are missing from TCRdb's copy, which holds only in-frame ones; the method was immunoSEQ multiplex PCR. The table includes more than 100,000 clones, roughly 28% detected once. Sample: central memory CD4+ T cells from blood. The receptor set was obtained from a woman aged 18-29 years with type 1 diabetes. Each CDR3 is given with its conserved first and last residue. For some rows the clone size is stated as once, few or many, or as a class when expanded; others skip it.

CDR3 length	V gene	clone size	CDR3 protein
13	TRBV7-9	few	CASSLTVNTEAFF
12	TRBV6-5	-	CASRTGPYGYTF
15	TRBV7-3	few	CASSRWAGSTGELFF
14	TRBV6-5	-	CASSSGGTNEKLFF
15	TRBV5-1	-	CASSLQWSSYNEQFF
12	TRBV10-3	few	CASGGVNTEAFF
13	TRBV29-1	few	CSVSRQGAYEQYF
16	TRBV10-3	-	CAISESRGLNTGELFF
16	TRBV28	-	CASSTASGQGNYGYTF
14	TRBV25-1	few	CASAESKNVHEQYF
13	TRBV30	-	CACTTGGPEKLFF
16	TRBV5-1	few	CASSRDTGGVYNEQFF
14	TRBV19	-	CASQLAGGGDEQFF
14	TRBV7-2	few	CASSTEGGPYEQYF
15	TRBV11-3	-	CASSLRSGGTDTQYF
15	TRBV6-5	-	CASSSAGGVGDEQFF
14	TRBV5-1	few	CASSPEGATGELFF
14	TRBV6-4	few	CASSDTGGTGELFF
13	TRBV2	-	CASNDRRNTEAFF
12	TRBV9	few	CASSVEGREQYF
13	TRBV2	few	CASSLNRNQPQHF
16	TRBV5-5	few	CASSLALAGGTDTQYF
13	TRBV29-1	few	CSVDWADQETQYF
15	TRBV9	few	CASSAGQGRNNEQFF
17	TRBV6-1	-	CASSEYVTGTGAYEQYF
13	TRBV30	-	CAWSPQSNTEAFF
15	TRBV5-1	-	CASSWTSGSTDTQYF
13	TRBV7-3	-	CASSDRGRETQYF
14	TRBV7-2	few	CASSLIAGGTEAFF
15	TRBV2	few	CASSPGQGTYNEQFF
15	TRBV11-2	few	CASSRDYGITDTQYF
15	TRBV10-3	many	CAISEGAGGYNEQFF
16	TRBV11-2	-	CASRLSAGSSYNEQFF
14	TRBV2	few	CASSEGGQAYGYTF
14	TRBV9	few	CASSPRLAGEEQFF
14	TRBV25-1	-	CASSDRESSYEQYF
16	TRBV19	-	CASSPRGRGPQETQYF
14	TRBV6-1	few	CASSGPTGYNEQFF
14	TRBV29-1	-	CSVSDRVTNTEAFF
13	TRBV11-3	-	CASSRDRGPTQYF
13	TRBV7-2	few	CASSSLAGGEQFF
15	TRBV5-1	few	CASSLAGSVSETQYF
13	TRBV30	few	CAWSHGTDGGYTF
13	TRBV29-1	many	CSVGTTGENTIYF
15	TRBV5-1	-	CASSSGLAGGYEQYF
12	TRBV6-1	-	CASTRGWETQYF
16	TRBV2	few	CASSPRLAGSHNEQFF
13	TRBV30	-	CALDRANYNEQFF